This T cell receptor (beta chain) was found in a study of blood T cell repertoires in COVID-19. Study-level information: Samples of COVID-19 (acute and convalescent) were obtained from the United States, Italy and Spain.

Trimming stripped 1 base from V and 1 base from J, with 12 bases between. Germline V gives CDR1 LNHDA, CDR2 SQIVND (reference sequence). The CDR3 spans 16 residues. Measured with immunoSEQ multiplex PCR; TCRdb has only the in-frame clones, and not every one. Of about 110,000 clones listed, around 80% are singletons. V and J are TRBV19 and TRBJ2-3, with D possibly matching TRBD2 (5 bases). Sequenced: peripheral blood. The origin of this receptor is a woman aged 80 or over with acute or convalescent COVID-19. CDR3 DNA: TGTGCCAGTAGTATAGTGCCCCCGGAGGGCACAGATACGCAGTATTTT. Translated, it gives CASSIVPPEGTDTQYF.